This TCR beta chain originates from a study of blood T cell repertoires in COVID-19. Study summary: Italy, Spain and the United States were the sources of the convalescent and acute COVID-19 samples. In each case, the material was cDNA or gDNA derived from T cells, B-cell-depleted T cells, or PBMCs.

Authors' analysis steps: Amplified reference gene primers provided the basis for estimating nucleated cell counts. The protocol was immunoSEQ multiplex PCR, while the TCRdb copy is restricted to in-frame clones and leaves out a portion. V, J and clone size reflect that table, while D and trimming were determined from the DNA. The table lists more than 95,000 clones, about 85% of them singletons, with under 8% in the top ten. The germline V gene encodes CDR1 LNHDA and CDR2 SQIVND (reference sequence). V gave up 3 bases and J gave up 7 bases, with 12 bases separating them. The CDR3 consists of 14 residues.

Sequenced sample: peripheral blood. The source of this sequence is a man older than 75 with active or convalescent COVID-19. This chain uses TRBV19 with TRBJ2-2; a possible D gene is TRBD2 (6 bases). CDR3 in DNA: TGTGCCAGTAGTATCGGAGGGGCGGGCGGGGAGCTGTTTTTT. It is translated as CASSIGGAGGELFF. Drawing the rest from reference TRBV19 and TRBJ2-2, the complete variable domain is DGGITQSPKYLFRKEGQNVTLSCEQNLNHDAMYWYRQDPGQGLRLIYYSQIVNDFQKGDIAEGYSVSREKKESFPLTVTSAQKNPTAFYLCASSIGGAGGELFFGEGSRLTVL.